This TCR beta chain is from a study of radiotherapy plus CTLA-4 blockade in lung cancer. About the study: Overall, roughly 17% of patients showed an objective response, while around 34% attained disease control.

Regarding the study as a whole: How blood T cell clones changed early, along with interferon-beta, reportedly forecast response best.

This clone was seen once. The target antigen is unknown. Only in-frame clones appear in the TCRdb table, and some are missing; sequencing was by immunoSEQ multiplex PCR. The top ten clones hold about 14% of a sample with about 81,000 clones, 72% of them seen once. The clonotype comes from a human donor with non-small cell lung cancer that progressed on radiotherapy plus ipilimumab. Source: peripheral blood, taken from a patient treated with radiotherapy plus ipilimumab.

The CDR3 protein is CSVVRKTQYF. The CDR3 nucleotides read TGCAGCGTTGTCCGAAAGACCCAGTACTTC. The chain carries TRBV29-1 and TRBJ2-5, with no clear D. This CDR3 region has 10 residues. V lost 4 bases to trimming and J lost 6 bases, with 6 bases between them. Germline values: CDR1 SQVTM, CDR2 ANQGSEA.